This T cell receptor (beta chain) originates from a study of T cells in Graves' hyperthyroidism and ophthalmopathy. Notes on the study in general: Blood also showed most of the thyroid clonotypes that were expanded above 0.001.

This clonotype appeared many times. Its cognate antigen is unknown. Germline lookup yields CDR1 SEHNR and CDR2 FQNEAQ (reference sequence). With 4 bases removed from V and 4 bases from J, the gap between germline ends came to 17 bases. The CDR3 is 15 residues long. The CDR3 regions of TCR beta were amplified from RNA transcripts. Researchers ran a first-round RT-PCR on the TCR CDR3 using the HTBI primer set. TCRdb reanalysed the multiplex PCR reads using MiXCR and keeps one entry per CDR3 protein. Among hundreds of thousands of distinct CDR3 sequences listed, around 14% were seen once. PBMCs were sourced from more than 7.5 ml fresh peripheral blood.

This sequence was found in a woman under 30 with Graves' hyperthyroidism. This chain links TRBV7-9 with TRBJ2-7, with D hard to call. Sequenced material: blood. The CDR3 DNA reads as TGTGCCAGCAGCTCACCCGACGAACTTAGGTACGAGCAGTACTTC. Its translation: CASSSPDELRYEQYF.